A selection of T cell receptor beta chains follows, all from one sample in a study of T-cell reconstitution after alpha-beta-depleted transplantation in children. TCRdb used MiXCR to reprocess the PCR reads, holding one entry per CDR3 protein. The repertoire holds roughly 500,000 distinct CDR3 sequences, with about an eighth as singletons. This material consisted of PBMCs from the stem cell graft donor, taken from the stem cell graft. These receptors all come from a human donor who donated a stem cell graft to a child with combined immunodeficiency. Both conserved end residues are part of each CDR3. Each record gives: J gene, clone size, V gene, D gene, CDR3 length, CDR3 protein, CDR3 DNA. A D gene is named only where the DNA matches it firmly. Clone size is shown for a subset of rows, as once, few, many or a class of expanded clone.

j_gene: TRBJ2-2; abundance: once; v_gene: TRBV4-1; d_gene: TRBD1; len: 17; CDR3aa: CASSQPGQGLNTGELFF; CDR3nt: TGCGCCAGCAGCCAGCCGGGACAGGGTCTGAACACCGGGGAGCTGTTTTTT
j_gene: TRBJ2-5; abundance: many; v_gene: TRBV5-1; d_gene: TRBD2; len: 15; CDR3aa: CASSIAGGPQETQYF; CDR3nt: TGCGCCAGCAGCATAGCGGGGGGGCCTCAAGAGACCCAGTACTTC
j_gene: TRBJ2-1; abundance: NA; v_gene: TRBV6-5; d_gene: NA; len: 19; CDR3aa: CASSYVGRGGWSSYNEQFF; CDR3nt: TGTGCCAGCAGTTACGTGGGTAGGGGCGGGTGGAGCTCCTACAATGAGCAGTTCTTC
j_gene: TRBJ2-5; abundance: few; v_gene: TRBV27; d_gene: NA; len: 15; CDR3aa: CASSPPLNPQGTQYF; CDR3nt: TGTGCCAGCAGTCCACCATTAAATCCCCAAGGGACCCAGTACTTC
j_gene: TRBJ2-7; abundance: many; v_gene: TRBV12-3/TRBV12-4; d_gene: NA; len: 13; CDR3aa: CASSPSWVYEQYF; CDR3nt: TGTGCCAGCAGTCCTAGTTGGGTTTACGAGCAGTACTTC
j_gene: TRBJ2-3; abundance: few; v_gene: TRBV10-3; d_gene: TRBD2; len: 16; CDR3aa: CAIKQTSGYAEDTQYF; CDR3nt: TGTGCCATCAAACAGACTAGCGGGTATGCGGAAGATACGCAGTATTTT
j_gene: TRBJ1-1; abundance: few; v_gene: TRBV29-1; d_gene: NA; len: 13; CDR3aa: CSVEQGRGTEAFF; CDR3nt: TGCAGCGTTGAGCAGGGGAGGGGCACTGAAGCTTTCTTT
j_gene: TRBJ1-2; abundance: few; v_gene: TRBV27; d_gene: TRBD1; len: 15; CDR3aa: CASSLSTRDRAGYTF; CDR3nt: TGTGCCAGCAGTTTATCGACGAGGGACAGGGCTGGCTACACCTTC
j_gene: TRBJ2-3; abundance: NA; v_gene: TRBV18; d_gene: NA; len: 15; CDR3aa: CASSPSAQRSNTQYF; CDR3nt: TGTGCCAGCTCACCGTCGGCCCAGAGGTCTAATACGCAGTATTTT
j_gene: TRBJ2-3; abundance: many; v_gene: TRBV27; d_gene: NA; len: 13; CDR3aa: CASRGHFTDTQYF; CDR3nt: TGTGCCAGCAGAGGACACTTCACAGATACGCAGTATTTT
j_gene: TRBJ2-1; abundance: many; v_gene: TRBV18; d_gene: NA; len: 13; CDR3aa: CASSQDSGNEQFF; CDR3nt: TGTGCCAGCTCACAGGACAGTGGCAATGAGCAGTTCTTC
j_gene: TRBJ2-7; abundance: few; v_gene: TRBV13; d_gene: TRBD2; len: 15; CDR3aa: CASSLGLAGKYEQYF; CDR3nt: TGTGCCAGCAGCTTAGGCCTAGCGGGGAAGTACGAGCAGTACTTC
j_gene: TRBJ2-7; abundance: few; v_gene: TRBV20-1; d_gene: NA; len: 14; CDR3aa: CSARDLGVGYEQYF; CDR3nt: TGCAGTGCTAGAGATTTGGGAGTAGGCTACGAGCAGTACTTC
j_gene: TRBJ2-7; abundance: many; v_gene: TRBV10-3; d_gene: TRBD2; len: 17; CDR3aa: CAISESAGVPSSYEQYF; CDR3nt: TGTGCCATCAGTGAGTCTGCGGGAGTGCCTTCCTCCTACGAGCAGTACTTC
j_gene: TRBJ2-7; abundance: few; v_gene: TRBV5-6; d_gene: NA; len: 16; CDR3aa: CASSLSWTDKTYEQYF; CDR3nt: TGTGCCAGCAGCTTGTCTTGGACAGACAAAACCTACGAGCAGTACTTC
j_gene: TRBJ1-2; abundance: few; v_gene: TRBV4-3; d_gene: TRBD1; len: 16; CDR3aa: CASSQVFFGTVYGYTF; CDR3nt: TGCGCCAGCAGCCAAGTCTTCTTCGGGACAGTCTATGGCTACACCTTC
j_gene: TRBJ2-7; abundance: NA; v_gene: TRBV3-1; d_gene: NA; len: 15; CDR3aa: CASSQGVTGDYEQYF; CDR3nt: TGTGCCAGCAGCCAAGGGGTCACCGGGGACTACGAGCAGTACTTC
j_gene: TRBJ1-5; abundance: NA; v_gene: TRBV12-3/TRBV12-4; d_gene: NA; len: 14; CDR3aa: CASSLRQSDQPQHF; CDR3nt: TGTGCCAGCAGTTTACGGCAATCCGATCAGCCCCAGCATTTT
j_gene: TRBJ2-3; abundance: NA; v_gene: TRBV12-5; d_gene: NA; len: 15; CDR3aa: CASGLGGFSTDTQYF; CDR3nt: TGTGCTAGTGGTTTGGGCGGATTTAGCACAGATACGCAGTATTTT
j_gene: TRBJ2-7; abundance: few; v_gene: TRBV27; d_gene: TRBD2; len: 17; CDR3aa: CASSLSSAIAGVDEQYF; CDR3nt: TGTGCCAGCAGTTTATCTTCGGCAATAGCGGGAGTCGACGAGCAGTACTTC
j_gene: TRBJ1-1; abundance: few; v_gene: TRBV19; d_gene: TRBD1; len: 14; CDR3aa: CASSIRQGWTEAFF; CDR3nt: TGTGCCAGTAGTATAAGACAGGGTTGGACTGAAGCTTTCTTT
j_gene: TRBJ2-3; abundance: NA; v_gene: TRBV4-2; d_gene: NA; len: 15; CDR3aa: CASSHSREPPDTQYF; CDR3nt: TGTGCCAGCAGCCATAGCAGGGAGCCCCCAGATACGCAGTATTTT
j_gene: TRBJ2-3; abundance: few; v_gene: TRBV29-1; d_gene: NA; len: 15; CDR3aa: CSVEVLGRFTDTQYF; CDR3nt: TGCAGCGTTGAAGTATTGGGGAGATTCACAGATACGCAGTATTTT
j_gene: TRBJ2-7; abundance: NA; v_gene: TRBV9; d_gene: NA; len: 14; CDR3aa: CASSVGLRTVEQYF; CDR3nt: TGTGCCAGCAGCGTAGGTCTCAGAACGGTCGAGCAGTACTTC
j_gene: TRBJ2-2; abundance: many; v_gene: TRBV27; d_gene: TRBD2; len: 16; CDR3aa: CASTHSGNGLTGELFF; CDR3nt: TGTGCCAGCACCCATAGCGGGAACGGCCTAACCGGGGAGCTGTTTTTT
j_gene: TRBJ2-3; abundance: few; v_gene: TRBV7-9; d_gene: NA; len: 14; CDR3aa: CASSLTQGLDTQYF; CDR3nt: TGTGCCAGCAGCTTAACGCAGGGCCTAGATACGCAGTATTTT
j_gene: TRBJ2-7; abundance: few; v_gene: TRBV20-1; d_gene: NA; len: 11; CDR3aa: CSAGSTGEVDF; CDR3nt: TGCAGTGCTGGGAGTACAGGGGAGGTCGACTTC
j_gene: TRBJ1-4; abundance: many; v_gene: TRBV27; d_gene: TRBD1; len: 14; CDR3aa: CASSFGQAGEKLFF; CDR3nt: TGTGCCAGCAGTTTCGGACAGGCGGGTGAAAAACTGTTTTTT
j_gene: TRBJ1-5; abundance: many; v_gene: TRBV6-5; d_gene: NA; len: 15; CDR3aa: CASSYSGGFGQPQHF; CDR3nt: TGTGCCAGCAGTTACTCGGGGGGGTTCGGTCAGCCCCAGCATTTT
j_gene: TRBJ1-5; abundance: few; v_gene: TRBV28; d_gene: TRBD1; len: 14; CDR3aa: CASSAGGERQPQHF; CDR3nt: TGTGCCAGCAGTGCAGGGGGCGAAAGGCAGCCCCAGCATTTT
j_gene: TRBJ2-7; abundance: few; v_gene: TRBV5-6; d_gene: TRBD2; len: 15; CDR3aa: CASSLEPREGYEQYF; CDR3nt: TGTGCCAGCAGCTTGGAACCGCGGGAGGGTTACGAGCAGTACTTC
j_gene: TRBJ1-1; abundance: NA; v_gene: TRBV29-1; d_gene: NA; len: 13; CDR3aa: CSVEVTDANEAFF; CDR3nt: TGCAGCGTTGAAGTGACGGACGCGAATGAAGCTTTCTTT